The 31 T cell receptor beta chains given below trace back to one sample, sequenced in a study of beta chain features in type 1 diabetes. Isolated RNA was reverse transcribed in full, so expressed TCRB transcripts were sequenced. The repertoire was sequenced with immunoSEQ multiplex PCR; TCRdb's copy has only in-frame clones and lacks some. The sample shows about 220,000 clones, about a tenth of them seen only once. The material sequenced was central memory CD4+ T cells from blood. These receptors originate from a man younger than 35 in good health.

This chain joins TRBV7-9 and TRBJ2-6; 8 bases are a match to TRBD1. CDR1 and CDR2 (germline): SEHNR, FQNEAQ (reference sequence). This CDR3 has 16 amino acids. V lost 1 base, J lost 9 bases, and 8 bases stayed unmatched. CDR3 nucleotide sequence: TGTGCCAGCAGCTTAGGATCCGGACAGGGTGTCAACGTCCTGACTTTC. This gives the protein CASSLGSGQGVNVLTF.

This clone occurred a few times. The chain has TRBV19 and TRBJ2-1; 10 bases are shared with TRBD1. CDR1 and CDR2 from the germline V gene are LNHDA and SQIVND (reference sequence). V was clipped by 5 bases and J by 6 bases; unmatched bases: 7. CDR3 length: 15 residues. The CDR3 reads CASSPTGTGANEQFF. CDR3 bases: TGTGCCAGTAGTCCCACCGGGACAGGGGCCAATGAGCAGTTCTTC.

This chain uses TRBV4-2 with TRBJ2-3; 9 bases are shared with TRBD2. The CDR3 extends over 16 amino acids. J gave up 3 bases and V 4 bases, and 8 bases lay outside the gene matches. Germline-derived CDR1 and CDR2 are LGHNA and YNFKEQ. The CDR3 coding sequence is TGTGCCAGCAGCCGCTTTGGTAGCGGGAGTACAGATACGCAGTATTTT. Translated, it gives CASSRFGSGSTDTQYF.

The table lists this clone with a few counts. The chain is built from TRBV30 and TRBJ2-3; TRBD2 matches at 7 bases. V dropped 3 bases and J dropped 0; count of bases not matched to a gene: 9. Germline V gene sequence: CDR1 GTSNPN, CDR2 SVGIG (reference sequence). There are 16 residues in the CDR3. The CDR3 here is CAWRPLLAASTDTQYF. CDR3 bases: TGTGCCTGGAGACCCCTCCTAGCGGCTAGCACAGATACGCAGTATTTT.

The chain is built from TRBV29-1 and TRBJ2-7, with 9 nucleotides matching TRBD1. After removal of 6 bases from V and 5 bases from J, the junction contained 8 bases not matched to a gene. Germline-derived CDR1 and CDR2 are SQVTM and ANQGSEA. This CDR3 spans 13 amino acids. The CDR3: CSVRDRASHEQYF. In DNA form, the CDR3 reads TGCAGCGTACGGGACAGGGCTTCCCACGAGCAGTACTTC.

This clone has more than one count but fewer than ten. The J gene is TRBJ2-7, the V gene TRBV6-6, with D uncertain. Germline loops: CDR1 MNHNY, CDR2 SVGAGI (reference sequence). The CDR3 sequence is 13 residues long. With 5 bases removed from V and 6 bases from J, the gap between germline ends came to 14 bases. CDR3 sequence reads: CASSHEAESEQYF. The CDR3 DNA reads TGTGCCAGCAGTCATGAAGCAGAAAGCGAGCAGTACTTC.

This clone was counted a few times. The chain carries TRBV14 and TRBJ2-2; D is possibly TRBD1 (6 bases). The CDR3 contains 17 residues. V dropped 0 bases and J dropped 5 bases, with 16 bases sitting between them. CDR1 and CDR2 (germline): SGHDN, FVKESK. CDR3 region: CASSQEWQGSLTGELFF. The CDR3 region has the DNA TGTGCCAGCAGCCAAGAATGGCAGGGGTCCTTAACCGGGGAGCTGTTTTTT.

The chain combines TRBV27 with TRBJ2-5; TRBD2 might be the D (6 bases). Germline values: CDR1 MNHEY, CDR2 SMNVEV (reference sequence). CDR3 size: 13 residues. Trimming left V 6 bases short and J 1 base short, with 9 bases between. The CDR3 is CASSKRAQETQYF. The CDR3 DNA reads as TGTGCCAGCAGCAAGCGGGCCCAAGAGACCCAGTACTTC.

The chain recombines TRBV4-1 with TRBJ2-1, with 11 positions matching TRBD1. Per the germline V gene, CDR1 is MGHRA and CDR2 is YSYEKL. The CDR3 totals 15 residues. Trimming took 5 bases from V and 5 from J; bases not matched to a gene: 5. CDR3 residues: CASSSRDRGDNEQFF. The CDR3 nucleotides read TGCGCCAGCAGCTCCCGGGACAGGGGGGACAATGAGCAGTTCTTC.

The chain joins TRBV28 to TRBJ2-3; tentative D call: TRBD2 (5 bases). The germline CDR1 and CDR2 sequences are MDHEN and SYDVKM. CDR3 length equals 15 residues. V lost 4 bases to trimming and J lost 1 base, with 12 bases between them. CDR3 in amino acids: CASSWAAEGTDTQYF. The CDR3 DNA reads TGTGCCAGCAGTTGGGCAGCGGAGGGCACAGATACGCAGTATTTT.

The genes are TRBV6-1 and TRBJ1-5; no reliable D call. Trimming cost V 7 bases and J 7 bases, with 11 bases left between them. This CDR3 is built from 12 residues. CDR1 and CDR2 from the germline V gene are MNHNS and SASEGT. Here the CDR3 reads CASTAGRQPQHF. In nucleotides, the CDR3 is TGTGCCAGCACCGCGGGGAGGCAGCCCCAGCATTTT.

CDR3 protein: CASSFRDGYEQYF. CDR3 DNA sequence: TGTGCCAGCAGTTTCCGGGACGGATACGAGCAGTACTTC. The rearrangement links TRBV27 to TRBJ2-7; D tentatively fits TRBD1 or TRBD2 (5 bases each). There are 13 residues in the CDR3. The germline CDR1 and CDR2 sequences are MNHEY and SMNVEV (reference sequence). V lost 3 bases, J lost 4 bases, and 10 bases lay in between.

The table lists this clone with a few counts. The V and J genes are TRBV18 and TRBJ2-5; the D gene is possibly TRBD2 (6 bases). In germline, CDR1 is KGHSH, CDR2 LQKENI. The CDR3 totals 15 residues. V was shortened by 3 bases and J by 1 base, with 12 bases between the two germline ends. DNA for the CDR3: TGTGCCAGCTCACCGACTAGGGGAGGCCAAGAGACCCAGTACTTC. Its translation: CASSPTRGGQETQYF.

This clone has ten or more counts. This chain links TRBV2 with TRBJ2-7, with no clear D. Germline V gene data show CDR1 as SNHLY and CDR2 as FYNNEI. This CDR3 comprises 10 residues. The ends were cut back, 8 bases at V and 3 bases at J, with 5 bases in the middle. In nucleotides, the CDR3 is TGTGCCAGCGCTGACTACGAGCAGTACTTC. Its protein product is CASADYEQYF. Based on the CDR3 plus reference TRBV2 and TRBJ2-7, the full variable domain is EPEVTQTPSHQVTQMGQEVILRCVPISNHLYFYWYRQILGQKVEFLVSFYNNEISEKSEIFDDQFSVERPDGSNFTLKIRSTKLEDSAMYFCASADYEQYFGPGTRLTVT.

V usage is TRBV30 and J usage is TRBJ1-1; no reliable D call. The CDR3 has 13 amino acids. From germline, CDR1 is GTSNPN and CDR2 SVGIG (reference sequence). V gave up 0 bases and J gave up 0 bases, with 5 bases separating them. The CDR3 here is CAWSVTMNTEAFF. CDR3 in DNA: TGTGCCTGGAGTGTAACGATGAACACTGAAGCTTTCTTT.

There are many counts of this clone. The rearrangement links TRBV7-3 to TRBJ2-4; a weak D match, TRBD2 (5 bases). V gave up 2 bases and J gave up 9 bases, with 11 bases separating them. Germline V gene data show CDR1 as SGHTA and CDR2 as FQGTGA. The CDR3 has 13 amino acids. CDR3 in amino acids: CASSLEEGVIQYF. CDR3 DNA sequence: TGTGCCAGCAGCTTAGAAGAGGGCGTCATTCAGTACTTC.

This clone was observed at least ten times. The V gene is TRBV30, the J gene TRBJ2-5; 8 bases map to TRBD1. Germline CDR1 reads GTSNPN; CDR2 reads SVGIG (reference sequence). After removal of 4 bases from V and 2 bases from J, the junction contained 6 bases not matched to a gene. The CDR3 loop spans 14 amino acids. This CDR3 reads CAWNWDRFQETQYF. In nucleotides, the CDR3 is TGTGCCTGGAATTGGGACAGGTTTCAAGAGACCCAGTACTTC.

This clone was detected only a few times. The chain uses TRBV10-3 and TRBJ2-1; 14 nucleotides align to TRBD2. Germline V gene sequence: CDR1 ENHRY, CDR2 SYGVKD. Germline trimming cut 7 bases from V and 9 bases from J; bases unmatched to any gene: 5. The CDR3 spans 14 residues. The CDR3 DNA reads TGTGCCATCACCGGGACTAGCGGGAGCGGTGAGCAGTTCTTC. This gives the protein CAITGTSGSGEQFF.

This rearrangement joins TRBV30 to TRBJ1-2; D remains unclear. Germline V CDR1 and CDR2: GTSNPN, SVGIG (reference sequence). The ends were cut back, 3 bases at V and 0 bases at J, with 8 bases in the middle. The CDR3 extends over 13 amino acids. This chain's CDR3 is CAWSSSANYGYTF. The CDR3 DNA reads TGTGCCTGGAGCTCATCGGCTAACTATGGCTACACCTTC.

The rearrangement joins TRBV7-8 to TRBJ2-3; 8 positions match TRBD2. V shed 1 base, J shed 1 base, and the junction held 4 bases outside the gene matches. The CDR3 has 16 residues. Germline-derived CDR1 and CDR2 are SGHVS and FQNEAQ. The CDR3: CASSLVVTSGTDTQYF. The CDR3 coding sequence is TGTGCCAGCAGCTTAGTCGTGACTAGCGGCACAGATACGCAGTATTTT.

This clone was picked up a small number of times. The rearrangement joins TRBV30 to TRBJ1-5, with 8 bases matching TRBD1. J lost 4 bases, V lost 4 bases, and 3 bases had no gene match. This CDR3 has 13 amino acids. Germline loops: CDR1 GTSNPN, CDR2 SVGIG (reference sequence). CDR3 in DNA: TGTGCCTGGACGGGACAGGAAAATCAGCCCCAGCATTTT. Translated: CAWTGQENQPQHF.

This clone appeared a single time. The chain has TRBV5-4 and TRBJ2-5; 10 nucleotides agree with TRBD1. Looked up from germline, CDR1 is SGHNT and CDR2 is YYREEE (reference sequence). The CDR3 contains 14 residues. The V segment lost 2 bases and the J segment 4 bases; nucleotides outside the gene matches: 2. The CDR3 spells CASSFDRGRETQYF. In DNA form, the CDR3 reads TGTGCCAGCAGCTTCGACAGGGGGCGAGAGACCCAGTACTTC.

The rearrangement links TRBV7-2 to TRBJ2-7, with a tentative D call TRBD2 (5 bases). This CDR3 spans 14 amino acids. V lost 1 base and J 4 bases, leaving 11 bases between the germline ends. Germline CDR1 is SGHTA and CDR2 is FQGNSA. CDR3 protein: CASSLVYGIYEQYF. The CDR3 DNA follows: TGTGCCAGCAGCTTAGTTTACGGGATTTACGAGCAGTACTTC.

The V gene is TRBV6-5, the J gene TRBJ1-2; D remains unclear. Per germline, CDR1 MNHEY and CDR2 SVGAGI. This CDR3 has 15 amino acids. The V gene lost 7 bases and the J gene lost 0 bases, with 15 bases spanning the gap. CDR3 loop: CASTETYTANYGYTF. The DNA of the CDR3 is TGTGCCAGCACCGAGACTTATACGGCTAACTATGGCTACACCTTC.

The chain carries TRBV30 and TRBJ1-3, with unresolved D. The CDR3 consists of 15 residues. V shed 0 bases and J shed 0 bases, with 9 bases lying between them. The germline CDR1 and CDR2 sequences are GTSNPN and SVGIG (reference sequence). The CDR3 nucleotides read TGTGCCTGGAGTGTATTAGGTCCCTCTGGAAACACCATATATTTT. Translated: CAWSVLGPSGNTIYF.

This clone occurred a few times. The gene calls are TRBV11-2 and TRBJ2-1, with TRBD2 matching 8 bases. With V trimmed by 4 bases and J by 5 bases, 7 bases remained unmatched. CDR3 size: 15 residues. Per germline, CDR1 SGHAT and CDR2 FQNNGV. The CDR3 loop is CASSSRSGRNNEQFF. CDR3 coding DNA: TGTGCCAGCAGCTCCCGAAGCGGGAGAAACAATGAGCAGTTCTTC.

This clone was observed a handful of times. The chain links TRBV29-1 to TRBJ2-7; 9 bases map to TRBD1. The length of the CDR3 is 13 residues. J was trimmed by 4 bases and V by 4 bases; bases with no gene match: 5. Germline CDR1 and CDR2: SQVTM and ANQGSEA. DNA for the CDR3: TGCAGCGTTGGAGCCGGGACAGGGTACGAGCAGTACTTC. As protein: CSVGAGTGYEQYF.

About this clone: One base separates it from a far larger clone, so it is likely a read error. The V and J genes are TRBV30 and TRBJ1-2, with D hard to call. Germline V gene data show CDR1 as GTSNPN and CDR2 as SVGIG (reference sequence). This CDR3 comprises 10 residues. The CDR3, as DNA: TGTGCCGGGAGTGGACCGCGCTACACCTTC. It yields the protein CAGSGPRYTF.

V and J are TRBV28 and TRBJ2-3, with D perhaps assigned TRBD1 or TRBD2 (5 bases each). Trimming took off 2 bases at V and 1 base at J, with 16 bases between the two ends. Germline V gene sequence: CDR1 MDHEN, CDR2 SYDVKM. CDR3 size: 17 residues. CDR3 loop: CASSLIFERGGTDTQYF. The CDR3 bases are TGTGCCAGCAGTTTAATATTTGAGCGAGGGGGCACAGATACGCAGTATTTT.

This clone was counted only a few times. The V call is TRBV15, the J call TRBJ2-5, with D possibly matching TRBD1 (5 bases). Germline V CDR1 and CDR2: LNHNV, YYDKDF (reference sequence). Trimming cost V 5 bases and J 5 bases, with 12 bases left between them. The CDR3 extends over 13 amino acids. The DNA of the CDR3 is TGTGCCACCAGCTTCCAGGGTGCGGAGACCCAGTACTTC. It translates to CATSFQGAETQYF.

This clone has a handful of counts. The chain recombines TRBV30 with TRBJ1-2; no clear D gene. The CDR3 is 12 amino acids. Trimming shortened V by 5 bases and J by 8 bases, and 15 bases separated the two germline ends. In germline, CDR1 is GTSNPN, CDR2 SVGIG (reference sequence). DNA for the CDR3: TGTGCCTGGGGGGAGTGGAATGTCGGCTACACCTTC. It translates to CAWGEWNVGYTF.